The TCR beta chain described here comes from a study of T cells expressing NK-cell markers. The CDR3 sequence is 13 residues long. Per the germline V gene, CDR1 is LNHNV and CDR2 is YYDKDF (reference sequence). TCRdb re-called the 5' RACE reads and gives one entry per CDR3 protein, without DNA. The sample shows roughly 390,000 distinct CDR3 sequences, and under 6.5% sits with its ten largest clones. This sequence originates from a man aged 18-69 years in good health. The genes are TRBV15 and TRBJ2-7; the D call from TCRdb, TRBD2, cannot be confirmed without DNA. The sequenced material came from blood T cells: a sorted CD56 or NKG2C T cell subset, CD4+ or CD8+ T cells, or bulk PBMC T cells (not recorded which). The CDR3 sequence is CATSRDQGSKKYF.